Below, one TCR beta chain is given with its context. The germline V gene has CDR1 MNHEY and CDR2 SMNVEV (reference sequence). The CDR3 sequence is 14 residues long. Unmatched junction bases numbered 1, after V lost 3 bases and J lost 1 base. This specimen belongs to a study of blood T cell repertoires in COVID-19. At the level of the study: Donors in the United States, Italy and Spain gave samples during acute or convalescent COVID-19. In each case, the material was cDNA or gDNA derived from T cells, B-cell-depleted T cells, or PBMCs.

Libraries were prepared by immunoSEQ multiplex PCR; TCRdb keeps only in-frame clonotypes and omits some of them. The table shows roughly 200,000 clones, with 88% occurring only once. Sample: peripheral blood. The chain carries TRBV27 and TRBJ1-1; 8 bases match TRBD1. The sequence came from a young man with active or convalescent COVID-19. The CDR3 here is CASSLTGENTEAFF. The CDR3 nucleotides are TGTGCCAGCAGTTTGACAGGGGAGAACACTGAAGCTTTCTTT.